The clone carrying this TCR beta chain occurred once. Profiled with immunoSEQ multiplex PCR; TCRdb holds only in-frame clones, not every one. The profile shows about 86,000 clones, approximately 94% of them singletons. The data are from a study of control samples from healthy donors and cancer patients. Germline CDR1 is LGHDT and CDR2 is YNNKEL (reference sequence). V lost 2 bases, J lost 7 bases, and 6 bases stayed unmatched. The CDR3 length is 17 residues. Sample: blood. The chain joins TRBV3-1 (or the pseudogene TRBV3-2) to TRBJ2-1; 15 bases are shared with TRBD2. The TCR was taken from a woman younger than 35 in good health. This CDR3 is CASSQRTSGRARNEQFF. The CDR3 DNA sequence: TGTGCCAGCAGCCAACGGACTAGCGGGAGGGCCAGGAATGAGCAGTTCTTC.